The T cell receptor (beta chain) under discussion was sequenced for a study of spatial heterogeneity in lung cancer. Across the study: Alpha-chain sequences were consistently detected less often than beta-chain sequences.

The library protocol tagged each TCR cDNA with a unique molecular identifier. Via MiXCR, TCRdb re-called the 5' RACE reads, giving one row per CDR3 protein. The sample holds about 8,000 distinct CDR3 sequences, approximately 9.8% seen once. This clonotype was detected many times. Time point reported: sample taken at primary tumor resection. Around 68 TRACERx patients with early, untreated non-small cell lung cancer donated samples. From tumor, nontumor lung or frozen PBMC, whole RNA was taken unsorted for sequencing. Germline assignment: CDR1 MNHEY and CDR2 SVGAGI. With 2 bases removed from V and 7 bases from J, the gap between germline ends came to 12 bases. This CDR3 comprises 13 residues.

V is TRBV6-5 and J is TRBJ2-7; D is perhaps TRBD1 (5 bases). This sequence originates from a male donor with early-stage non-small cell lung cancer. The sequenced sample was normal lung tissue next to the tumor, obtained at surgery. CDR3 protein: CASSYPGRGEQYF. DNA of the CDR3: TGTGCCAGCAGTTACCCCGGTAGGGGTGAGCAGTACTTC.